This T cell receptor (beta chain) was obtained from a study of blood T cell repertoires in COVID-19. Study-level background: Collection of acute and convalescent COVID-19 samples took place in the United States, Italy and Spain. Nucleic acid was either cDNA or gDNA, and it came from T cells, B-cell-depleted T cells, or PBMCs.

The table came from immunoSEQ multiplex PCR; TCRdb's copy has only in-frame clones and leaves some out. The sample has 87,000 or so clones; approximately 88% are singletons. Germline V gives CDR1 LGHDT, CDR2 YNNKEL (reference sequence). The CDR3 is 12 residues long. V lost 5 bases, J lost 8 bases, and 12 bases lay in between. Sample: peripheral blood. This chain links TRBV3-1 (or the pseudogene TRBV3-2) with TRBJ1-2; no clear D gene. The TCR sequence derives from a man older than 75 with acute or convalescent COVID-19. The CDR3 DNA reads TGTGCCAGCAGCGCCCGGGATCGGGGCTACACCTTC. Protein: CASSARDRGYTF.